These 12 T cell receptor beta chains came from one sample sequenced in a study of cytomegalovirus exposure and HLA in healthy donors. 60 Vbeta and 13 Jbeta primers were used in PCR. Clones were sequenced by immunoSEQ multiplex PCR, and TCRdb holds only the in-frame ones, with some missing. The table lists approximately 200,000 clones, around 81% of them singletons, with around 1.9% in the top ten. The sequencing input was PBMCs. These receptors came from a woman aged 18-30 years in good health and CMV-seropositive.

The V gene is TRBV21-1, the J gene TRBJ1-1. TRBV21-1 is given as a pseudogene. The CDR3 is made up of 14 amino acids. CDR3 nucleotides: TGTGCCAGCAGTAAAAGGATCCAAGAGGCTGAAGCTTTCTTT. As protein: CASSKRIQEAEAFF.

This clone has a handful of counts. The chain links TRBV4-2 to TRBJ2-5, with 15 bases matching TRBD2. Germline loops: CDR1 LGHNA, CDR2 YNFKEQ. V lost 3 bases to trimming and J lost 2 bases; unmatched junction nucleotides: 7. CDR3 size: 18 residues. The CDR3 region is CASSHQGLAGGAQETQYF. The CDR3 bases are TGTGCCAGCAGCCATCAGGGACTAGCGGGGGGCGCTCAAGAGACCCAGTACTTC.

CDR3 DNA: TGCGCCAGCAGTACCCTCGCGGGGCCCCTTGGGGGGCAGTTCTTC. Amino acid sequence: CASSTLAGPLGGQFF. The V gene is TRBV10-2, the J gene TRBJ2-1, with a weak D call TRBD2 (6 bases). The germline V gene has CDR1 WSHSY and CDR2 SAAADI. V dropped 5 bases and J dropped 12 bases, with 23 bases sitting between them. The CDR3 sequence is 15 residues long.

By its share, this clone is medium-sized. V gene TRBV7-9 combines with J gene TRBJ2-3; the D gene is possibly TRBD2 (6 bases). Trimming removed 3 bases from V and 14 bases from J, with 18 bases in between. The CDR3 has 13 amino acids. Looked up from germline, CDR1 is SEHNR and CDR2 is FQNEAQ (reference sequence). The CDR3 DNA is TGTGCCAGCAGCTTCATGGGGGGATATGGTTGGTATTTT. Translated: CASSFMGGYGWYF.

This clone is a singleton in its sample. The genes are TRBV19 and TRBJ1-3; 8 bases line up with TRBD1. Per the germline V gene, CDR1 is LNHDA and CDR2 is SQIVND (reference sequence). The CDR3 loop spans 15 amino acids. J gave up 0 bases and V 5 bases, and 3 bases lay outside the gene matches. The CDR3 spells CASSPTGGSGNTIYF. The CDR3 DNA reads TGTGCCAGTAGTCCTACAGGGGGCTCTGGAAACACCATATATTTT.

This clone was picked up one time. The rearrangement joins TRBV7-6 to TRBJ2-2, with a possible D match to TRBD2 (7 bases). This CDR3 comprises 16 residues. V lost 1 base and J 5 bases, leaving 14 bases between the germline ends. CDR1 and CDR2 from the germline V gene are SGHVS and FNYEAQ. CDR3 amino acids: CASSLVEGGVTGELFF. The DNA for the CDR3 is TGTGCCAGCAGCTTAGTCGAGGGGGGGGTTACCGGGGAGCTGTTTTTT.

CDR3 sequence (DNA): TGTGCCAGCACCCCAGGGGGGCAGACCACCGGGGAGCTGTTTTTT. Translation gives CASTPGGQTTGELFF. The rearrangement links TRBV7-2 to TRBJ2-2; a possible D gene is TRBD1 (7 bases). Trimming pared 7 bases from V and 4 bases from J, leaving 16 bases between. The germline V gene encodes CDR1 SGHTA and CDR2 FQGNSA. The CDR3 is made up of 15 amino acids.

V and J are TRBV7-3 and TRBJ2-2; possibly TRBD1 for D (6 bases). Germline assignment: CDR1 SGHTA and CDR2 FQGTGA. CDR3 length equals 14 residues. Deletions cut 3 bases from V and 3 bases from J, with 8 bases between. CDR3 DNA: TGTGCCAGCAGCTTCGCAGGGGACACCGGGGAGCTGTTTTTT. This encodes CASSFAGDTGELFF.

This rearrangement joins TRBV19 to TRBJ1-6; 9 bases fit TRBD1. This CDR3 region has 15 residues. CDR1 LNHDA and CDR2 SQIVND come from the germline V gene (reference sequence). Losses at the gene ends were 7 bases for V and 9 bases for J; bases not matched to a gene: 10. The CDR3 DNA follows: TGTGCCAGTAAAGCGGACAGGGGACAGATTTCACCCCTCCACTTT. This translates into CASKADRGQISPLHF.

This clone has only one observation. V gene TRBV5-5 combines with J gene TRBJ1-6; D is perhaps TRBD1 (5 bases). CDR1 and CDR2 from the germline V gene are SGHKS and YYEKEE (reference sequence). V gave up 2 bases and J gave up 7 bases, with 19 bases separating them. The length of the CDR3 is 17 residues. CDR3 region: CASSLNGGSGQNSPLHF. CDR3 coding DNA: TGTGCCAGCAGCTTAAACGGGGGAAGCGGCCAAAATTCACCCCTCCACTTT.

The rearrangement links TRBV2 to TRBJ2-7, with D perhaps TRBD1 (6 bases). This CDR3 has 14 residues. V was trimmed by 6 bases and J by 3 bases, leaving 15 bases between them. Per the germline V gene, CDR1 is SNHLY and CDR2 is FYNNEI. CDR3 residues: CASSGRTASYEQYV. CDR3 sequence (DNA): TGTGCCAGCAGCGGAAGGACAGCCAGCTACGAGCAGTACGTC.

This rearrangement joins TRBV19 to TRBJ2-1; D is uncertain. Germline V CDR1 and CDR2: LNHDA, SQIVND (reference sequence). The ends were cut back, 2 bases at V and 6 bases at J, with 14 bases in the middle. The CDR3 consists of 15 residues. The CDR3, as DNA: TGTGCCAGTAGTATATCCCCTCCCTCCCCCAATGAGCAGTTCTTC. Amino acid sequence: CASSISPPSPNEQFF. Complete variable domain (other parts from reference TRBV19 and TRBJ2-1): DGGITQSPKYLFRKEGQNVTLSCEQNLNHDAMYWYRQDPGQGLRLIYYSQIVNDFQKGDIAEGYSVSREKKESFPLTVTSAQKNPTAFYLCASSISPPSPNEQFFGPGTRLTVL.